These 8 T cell receptor beta chains originate from one sample sequenced in a study of T cell changes during pregnancy in multiple sclerosis. Sequenced by immunoSEQ multiplex PCR; TCRdb stores in-frame clones only, minus some. The sample shows tens of thousands of clones, about nine tenths of them seen only once. This specimen was peripheral blood, taken after pregnancy. The receptors were gathered from a female donor in good health, enrolled as a control in a pregnancy study.

This chain links TRBV11-2 with TRBJ2-3; tentative D call: TRBD2 (7 bases). This CDR3 comprises 15 residues. Trimming left V 3 bases short and J 4 bases short, with 14 bases between. CDR1 and CDR2 from the germline V gene are SGHAT and FQNNGV. The CDR3 reads CASSLTRGAPDTQYF. The CDR3 DNA reads TGTGCCAGCAGCTTGACTCGGGGGGCCCCAGATACGCAGTATTTT.

V and J are TRBV6-1 and TRBJ1-1, with 7 bases identical to TRBD1. Trimming at V came to 2 bases and at J to 6 bases, leaving 9 bases not matched to a gene. Germline CDR1 MNHNS, CDR2 SASEGT. The CDR3 consists of 15 residues. The CDR3 loop is CASSEFAGGTSEAFF. The CDR3 DNA reads as TGTGCCAGCAGTGAATTCGCAGGGGGGACGTCTGAAGCTTTCTTT.

The V call is TRBV7-2, the J call TRBJ2-1; 14 bases align to TRBD2. The CDR3 is 13 residues long. CDR1 and CDR2 (germline): SGHTA, FQGNSA. With V trimmed by 10 bases and J by 7 bases, 3 bases remained unmatched. CDR3 bases: TGTGCCACCCGACTAGCGGGGGGGAATGAGCAGTTCTTC. It is translated as CATRLAGGNEQFF. Full variable domain (missing parts from reference TRBV7-2 and TRBJ2-1): GAGVSQSPSNKVTEKGKDVELRCDPISGHTALYWYRQSLGQGLEFLIYFQGNSAPDKSGLPSDRFSAERTGGSVSTLTIQRTQQEDSAVYLCATRLAGGNEQFFGPGTRLTVL.

In this sample, this clone turned up a few times. The CDR3, as DNA: TGTGCCAGCAGCTTAGTGGCCCCACCCCTCCACTTT. Translated: CASSLVAPPLHF. The chain recombines TRBV7-8 with TRBJ1-6; no definite D call. V was clipped by 1 base and J by 11 bases, with 6 bases between them. From germline, CDR1 is SGHVS and CDR2 FQNEAQ. The CDR3 contains 12 residues.

The chain combines TRBV6-1 with TRBJ2-3, with D perhaps TRBD2 (6 bases). V lost 5 bases and J lost 2, with 14 bases in between. Germline values: CDR1 MNHNS, CDR2 SASEGT. CDR3 length: 15 amino acids. CDR3 bases: TGTGCCAGCAGTCTCACTAGCTCTAACACAGATACGCAGTATTTT. It encodes CASSLTSSNTDTQYF.

The CDR3 DNA reads TGCGCCAGCAGCCAATACTCATCCGAGGATCACTACAATGAGCAGTTCTTC. This translates into CASSQYSSEDHYNEQFF. The chain carries TRBV4-3 and TRBJ2-1; D remains ambiguous. V was trimmed by 2 bases and J by 3 bases, leaving 17 bases between them. This CDR3 comprises 17 residues. Germline assignment: CDR1 LGHNA and CDR2 YSLEER.

The chain joins TRBV25-1 to TRBJ2-3, with D perhaps matching TRBD2 (7 bases). In germline, CDR1 is MGHDK, CDR2 SYGVNS. The CDR3 runs to 16 residues. V was cut by 3 bases and J by 2 bases, with 15 bases left in between. CDR3: CASSDSGGGITDTQYF. The CDR3 nucleotides read TGTGCCAGCAGTGACTCAGGCGGGGGCATCACAGATACGCAGTATTTT.

The count of this clone is one. The CDR3 sequence: CASSQGASSLSEQFF. The CDR3 bases are TGCGCCAGCAGCCAAGGGGCTAGCTCTCTTTCCGAGCAGTTCTTC. The chain uses TRBV4-3 and TRBJ2-1, with a tentative D call TRBD2 (5 bases). There are 15 residues in the CDR3. Trimming removed 1 base at V and 10 bases at J, with 17 bases between. The germline gives CDR1 LGHNA, CDR2 YSLEER.